A selection of T cell receptor beta chains follows, all from one sample in a study of PD-L1 blockade in urothelial cancer. Repertoires were generated with immunoSEQ multiplex PCR, while TCRdb's copy carries only in-frame clones and drops some. The sample contains roughly 43,000 clones, roughly 77% of which appear only once. Sequenced here: PBMCs, sampled around atezolizumab (anti-PD-L1) treatment. These receptors all stem from a man in his 70s with urothelial cancer. The CDR3 runs from the conserved cysteine through the conserved F or W. Fields, in order: D gene, J gene, V gene, clone size, CDR3 length, CDR3 DNA, CDR3 protein. The D gene is left open where the match is weak. Part of the rows lack a size; the others show once, few, many or a class for expanded clones.

D gene: TRBD1
J gene: TRBJ1-2
V gene: TRBV2
clone size: few
CDR3 length: 16
CDR3 DNA: TGTGCCAGCAGCGCCAGCCTCCGGGACAGGAGCCATGGCTACACCTTC
CDR3 protein: CASSASLRDRSHGYTF

D gene: .
J gene: TRBJ2-7
V gene: TRBV13
clone size: .
CDR3 length: 13
CDR3 DNA: TGTGCCAGCAGCGGGACACTTTCCTACGAGCAGTACTTC
CDR3 protein: CASSGTLSYEQYF

D gene: .
J gene: TRBJ2-1
V gene: TRBV9
clone size: .
CDR3 length: 16
CDR3 DNA: TGTGCCAGCAGCGTAGTAACAGCGGGTTCCTATAATGAGCAGTTCTTC
CDR3 protein: CASSVVTAGSYNEQFF

D gene: TRBD2
J gene: TRBJ2-7
V gene: TRBV7-3
clone size: .
CDR3 length: 13
CDR3 DNA: TGTGCCAGCAGCTCAGCGGGAGGTGGGGAGCAGTACTTC
CDR3 protein: CASSSAGGGEQYF

D gene: TRBD1
J gene: TRBJ2-4
V gene: TRBV2
clone size: .
CDR3 length: 15
CDR3 DNA: TGTGCCAGCAGTCCTAGGACAGGGCAAGGGAACATTCAGTACTTC
CDR3 protein: CASSPRTGQGNIQYF

D gene: .
J gene: TRBJ2-3
V gene: TRBV29-1
clone size: .
CDR3 length: 13
CDR3 DNA: TGCAGCGGATTGGGGGGAGTTGCAGATACGCAGTATTTT
CDR3 protein: CSGLGGVADTQYF

D gene: .
J gene: TRBJ1-3
V gene: TRBV7-2
clone size: .
CDR3 length: 14
CDR3 DNA: TGTGCCAGCAGCTTATGGGGCACCGGAAACACCATATATTTT
CDR3 protein: CASSLWGTGNTIYF

D gene: .
J gene: TRBJ1-5
V gene: TRBV7-2
clone size: few
CDR3 length: 15
CDR3 DNA: TGTGCCAGCAGCTTAGCGAGTAGGACAGATCAGCCCCAGCATTTT
CDR3 protein: CASSLASRTDQPQHF

D gene: .
J gene: TRBJ1-2
V gene: TRBV4-1
clone size: .
CDR3 length: 14
CDR3 DNA: TGCGCCAGCAGCCAAGAATACAGGGATTATGGCTACACCTTC
CDR3 protein: CASSQEYRDYGYTF

D gene: TRBD2
J gene: TRBJ2-7
V gene: TRBV11-2
clone size: .
CDR3 length: 15
CDR3 DNA: TGTGCCAGCAGCTTCGGGACTAGCGGGAGTAACGAGCAGTACTTC
CDR3 protein: CASSFGTSGSNEQYF